The 8 T cell receptor beta chains reported below all come from one sample, sequenced in a study of blood T cell repertoires in COVID-19. Generated by immunoSEQ multiplex PCR, the TCRdb table keeps only in-frame clones and is missing some. The data contain some 200,000 clones, 84% of them seen just once; the ten biggest clones take up 9.7%. Sequencing input: peripheral blood. Receptor source: a man between 45 and 60 years old with active or convalescent COVID-19.

The chain employs TRBV4-3 and TRBJ2-2, with TRBD2 matching over 15 bases. The CDR3 covers 15 residues. Germline CDR1 reads LGHNA; CDR2 reads YSLEER. With V trimmed by 5 bases and J by 5 bases, 0 bases remained unmatched. Here the CDR3 reads CASSGLAGGTGELFF. DNA of the CDR3: TGCGCCAGCAGCGGACTAGCGGGGGGGACCGGGGAGCTGTTTTTT.

This clone was observed a handful of times. The V call is TRBV30, the J call TRBJ2-6, with D possibly matching TRBD2 (5 bases). The CDR3 has 14 residues. Trimming stripped 2 bases from V and 2 bases from J, with 7 bases between. Germline CDR1 GTSNPN, CDR2 SVGIG (reference sequence). The CDR3 spells CAWSSGAGANVLTF. CDR3 DNA: TGTGCCTGGAGTTCCGGGGCTGGGGCCAACGTCCTGACTTTC.

The chain carries TRBV6-5 and TRBJ1-1; D call uncertain. CDR3 length equals 13 residues. Germline values: CDR1 MNHEY, CDR2 SVGAGI. Trimming removed 0 bases from V and 4 bases from J, with 6 bases in between. This CDR3 reads CASSYSPSTEAFF. The CDR3 nucleotides read TGTGCCAGCAGTTACTCCCCCAGCACTGAAGCTTTCTTT.

V and J are TRBV27 and TRBJ2-3; TRBD2 aligns across 12 bases. With 4 bases clipped from V and 6 bases from J, the junction kept 11 bases outside the gene matches. Germline values: CDR1 MNHEY, CDR2 SMNVEV (reference sequence). This CDR3 is built from 17 residues. CDR3 sequence (DNA): TGTGCCAGCAGTTCCATCTCACTAGCGGGAGGAGGCGATACGCAGTATTTT. Translated: CASSSISLAGGGDTQYF.

V and J are TRBV6-5 and TRBJ2-3; 7 bases are a match to TRBD2. CDR3 length equals 13 residues. Trimming removed 10 bases from V and 4 bases from J; junction bases left unmatched: 8. Germline CDR1 is MNHEY and CDR2 is SVGAGI. The CDR3 region is CATQDRGADTQYF. DNA for the CDR3: TGTGCCACCCAGGACCGGGGGGCAGATACGCAGTATTTT.

This clone came up once. The chain is built from TRBV7-9 and TRBJ2-7; D possibly corresponds to TRBD1 (6 bases). The CDR3 loop spans 14 amino acids. Per the germline V gene, CDR1 is SEHNR and CDR2 is FQNEAQ (reference sequence). V lost 5 bases, J lost 1 base, and 12 bases lay in between. The CDR3: CASSPRDNSYEQYF. The CDR3 coding sequence is TGTGCCAGCAGCCCCCGGGACAATTCCTACGAGCAGTACTTC.

In this sample, this clone turned up a few times. J is TRBJ1-1 and V is TRBV20-1, with 7 bases that match TRBD1. The CDR3 has 10 residues. CDR1 and CDR2 from the germline V gene are DFQATT and SNEGSKA (reference sequence). In DNA, the CDR3 is TGCAGGGCTGACAGGGCTGAAGCTTTCTTT. It is translated as CRADRAEAFF.

The CDR3 sequence: CASRVPGSTDTQYF. In DNA, the CDR3 is TGCGCCAGCAGAGTCCCCGGGAGCACAGATACGCAGTATTTT. The chain couples TRBV5-1 to TRBJ2-3, with D hard to call. The ends were cut back, 5 bases at V and 0 bases at J, with 10 bases in the middle. Per germline, CDR1 SGHRS and CDR2 YFSETQ. The CDR3 runs to 14 residues.